The 9 T cell receptor beta chains below come from one sample, sequenced in a study of vaccination effects on CD4 cells after COVID-19. Their antigens are not known. When ten to eleven days of culture had elapsed, CD4+ T cells were isolated. The protocol was immunoSEQ multiplex PCR, while the TCRdb copy is restricted to in-frame clones and leaves out a portion. The data show around 50,000 clones, approximately 65% seen once. The source material was CD4+ T cells from PBMCs cultured without peptide, sampled before COVID-19 vaccination. All receptors derive from a human donor who received a COVID-19 vaccine.

This chain uses TRBV19 with TRBJ2-3, with TRBD2 as a possible D gene (6 bases). CDR3 length: 13 amino acids. Germline V gene sequence: CDR1 LNHDA, CDR2 SQIVND (reference sequence). Deletions cut 5 bases from V and 6 bases from J, with 12 bases between. The CDR3 DNA reads TGTGCCAGTAGTCCAGCACGGGGGGATACGCAGTATTTT. It codes for CASSPARGDTQYF.

V is TRBV4-2 and J is TRBJ2-5; 9 bases align to TRBD1. The CDR3 length is 15 residues. The V and J ends lost 0 bases and 5 bases, in that order; junction bases with no gene match: 4. The germline CDR1 and CDR2 sequences are LGHNA and YNFKEQ. CDR3 sequence: CASSQEQGARETQYF. CDR3 DNA sequence: TGTGCCAGCAGCCAAGAACAGGGGGCTCGGGAGACCCAGTACTTC.

V usage is TRBV9 and J usage is TRBJ2-7; a possible D gene is TRBD1 (5 bases). The V gene lost 4 bases and the J gene lost 1 base, with 12 bases spanning the gap. CDR3 length: 14 amino acids. CDR1 is SGDLS, CDR2 YYNGEE, per germline. The DNA for the CDR3 is TGTGCCAGCAGCCTCACCCCAGGGTCCTACGAGCAGTACTTC. Its protein product is CASSLTPGSYEQYF.

This clone turned up a few times. V gene TRBV6-2 or TRBV6-3 combines with J gene TRBJ1-6, with unresolved D. Germline V gene lookup returns CDR1 MNHEY and CDR2 SVGEGT. This CDR3 has 15 amino acids. The germline V and J ends were trimmed by 6 bases and 10 bases, with 19 bases remaining between them. The CDR3 reads CASSPLASGRSPLHF. CDR3 bases: TGTGCCAGCAGCCCCCTAGCGTCGGGGAGATCACCCCTCCACTTT.

The genes are TRBV11-1 and TRBJ2-7, with 7 nucleotides matching TRBD2. The germline CDR1 and CDR2 sequences are SGHAT and FQDESV (reference sequence). V lost 5 bases to trimming and J lost 2 bases; unmatched junction nucleotides: 12. The CDR3 runs 16 residues. CDR3 protein: CASSPAWASGTYEQYF. The CDR3 nucleotides are TGTGCCAGCAGCCCGGCGTGGGCTAGCGGAACCTACGAGCAGTACTTC.

V is TRBV4-3 and J is TRBJ1-6, with D unresolved. Germline values: CDR1 LGHNA, CDR2 YSLEER. This CDR3 has 16 residues. V was pared by 2 bases and J by 0 bases, with 8 bases between. Here the CDR3 reads CASSQTASSYNSPLHF. The DNA of the CDR3 is TGCGCCAGCAGCCAAACGGCGAGCTCCTATAATTCACCCCTCCACTTT.

V and J are TRBV11-2 and TRBJ2-2; D is unclear. There are 16 residues in the CDR3. From germline, CDR1 is SGHAT and CDR2 FQNNGV. V dropped 5 bases and J dropped 7 bases, with 20 bases sitting between them. CDR3 nucleotide sequence: TGTGCCAGCAGCCCTACGGGCCACCTTTTATTCGGGGAGCTGTTTTTT. Protein product: CASSPTGHLLFGELFF.

This clone has more than one count but fewer than ten. The DNA is left out, because the CDR3 cannot be placed on it with certainty; the CDR3 is given as TCRdb lists it. The genes are TRBV6-5 and TRBJ1-3. With termini counted, the CDR3 has 13 amino acids. Germline values: CDR1 MNHEY, CDR2 SVGAGI. CDR3 sequence: CASSTSGTNTIYF.

The chain couples TRBV6-5 to TRBJ1-6; a possible D gene is TRBD1 (5 bases). CDR1 MNHEY and CDR2 SVGAGI come from the germline V gene. Between the trimmed V and J ends, which lost 0 bases and 10 bases, there was a span of 16 bases. There are 16 residues in the CDR3. The CDR3 nucleotides are TGTGCCAGCAGTTACTCGGGCGGCAGGGTAGACTCACCCCTCCACTTT. Amino acid sequence: CASSYSGGRVDSPLHF.